The 24 T cell receptor beta chains presented below share a single source sample, sequenced in a study of technical replicates of blood from a few donors. Measured with immunoSEQ multiplex PCR; TCRdb has only the in-frame clones, and not every one. The sample comprises tens of thousands of clones, over 75% of which are singletons, and 0.2% to 0.25% rests with the top ten. Sequencing input: T cells isolated from PBMCs. The receptors were gathered from a human donor in good health.

Only one count was recorded for this clone. This chain connects TRBV28 to TRBJ2-5; a weak D match, TRBD2 (7 bases). Trimming took 3 bases from V and 4 from J, leaving 12 bases between them. Germline V gene sequence: CDR1 MDHEN, CDR2 SYDVKM. The CDR3 contains 14 residues. The CDR3 here is CASSFRGAGETQYF. The CDR3 DNA sequence: TGTGCCAGCAGTTTCCGGGGGGCAGGAGAGACCCAGTACTTC. Filled out from reference TRBV28 and TRBJ2-5, the complete variable domain reads DVKVTQSSRYLVKRTGEKVFLECVQDMDHENMFWYRQDPGLGLRLIYFSYDVKMKEKGDIPEGYSVSREKKERFSLILESASTNQTSMYLCASSFRGAGETQYFGPGTRLLVL.

In its sample, this clone was seen once. V is TRBV5-1 and J is TRBJ2-7, with a possible D match to TRBD2 (5 bases). Per the germline V gene, CDR1 is SGHRS and CDR2 is YFSETQ. The length of the CDR3 is 15 residues. V lost 0 bases, J lost 2 bases, and 12 bases lay in between. CDR3 residues: CASSLAAGMTYEQYF. The DNA of the CDR3 is TGCGCCAGCAGCTTGGCGGCCGGGATGACCTACGAGCAGTACTTC.

V usage is TRBV27 and J usage is TRBJ1-2; 7 nucleotides match TRBD1. The V gene end was trimmed by 6 bases and the J gene end by 4 bases; junction bases not matched to a gene: 2. Germline V gene data show CDR1 as MNHEY and CDR2 as SMNVEV (reference sequence). The CDR3 totals 12 residues. The CDR3 region has the DNA TGTGCCAGCAGGACAGGGAGCTATGGCTACACCTTC. This translates into CASRTGSYGYTF.

This chain uses TRBV7-3 with TRBJ2-2, with TRBD2 as a possible D gene (6 bases). This CDR3 spans 14 amino acids. In germline, CDR1 is SGHTA, CDR2 FQGTGA. Trimming shortened V by 3 bases and J by 5 bases, and 10 bases separated the two germline ends. CDR3 coding DNA: TGTGCCAGCAGCTTCCAGGGAGGTACCGGGGAGCTGTTTTTT. Encoded protein: CASSFQGGTGELFF.

CDR3 region: CASSLWRTGGTDTQYF. In nucleotides, the CDR3 is TGTGCCAGCAGCTTGTGGCGGACAGGGGGCACAGATACGCAGTATTTT. The chain has TRBV5-6 and TRBJ2-3; TRBD1 matches at 9 bases. Looked up from germline, CDR1 is SGHDT and CDR2 is YYEEEE. V shed 1 base, J shed 1 base, and the junction held 4 bases outside the gene matches. The length of the CDR3 is 16 residues.

This chain connects TRBV14 to TRBJ2-3; TRBD2 agrees at 7 bases. Germline CDR1 and CDR2: SGHDN and FVKESK. Trimming took 1 base from V and 2 from J; bases not matched to a gene: 12. The CDR3 totals 18 residues. The CDR3 nucleotides are TGTGCCAGCAGCCAAGCAAAGAAAAGCGGGGCGACCACAGATACGCAGTATTTT. Encoded protein: CASSQAKKSGATTDTQYF. The full variable domain, completed using reference TRBV14 and TRBJ2-3, is EAGVTQFPSHSVIEKGQTVTLRCDPISGHDNLYWYRRVMGKEIKFLLHFVKESKQDESGMPNNRFLAERTGGTYSTLKVQPAELEDSGVYFCASSQAKKSGATTDTQYFGPGTRLTVL.

CDR3 region: CASSGDLAGAYNEQFF. The CDR3 DNA reads TGCGCCAGCAGTGGGGATTTAGCGGGAGCCTACAATGAGCAGTTCTTC. This sequence joins TRBV10-1 and TRBJ2-1; 9 bases are a match to TRBD2. The CDR3 is 16 residues long. With V trimmed by 4 bases and J by 2 bases, 6 bases remained unmatched. CDR1 is WNHNN, CDR2 SYGVQD, per germline (reference sequence).

The J gene is TRBJ1-4, the V gene TRBV7-6, with 10 positions matching TRBD1. The CDR3 has 16 residues. V was clipped by 5 bases and J by 7 bases; unmatched bases: 10. CDR1 and CDR2 from the germline V gene are SGHVS and FNYEAQ. CDR3 in amino acids: CASSIRPRTGGEKLFF. The CDR3 coding sequence is TGTGCCAGCAGCATACGGCCGCGGACAGGGGGTGAAAAACTGTTTTTT. Complete variable domain (other parts from reference TRBV7-6 and TRBJ1-4): GAGVSQSPRYKVTKRGQDVALRCDPISGHVSLYWYRQALGQGPEFLTYFNYEAQQDKSGLPNDRFSAERPEGSISTLTIQRTEQRDSAMYRCASSIRPRTGGEKLFFGSGTQLSVL.

The J gene is TRBJ2-2, the V gene TRBV5-1, with 11 bases matching TRBD2. The V and J ends lost 5 bases and 4 bases, in that order; junction bases with no gene match: 10. This CDR3 has 17 amino acids. Looked up from germline, CDR1 is SGHRS and CDR2 is YFSETQ. The CDR3 sequence is CASRLAGGSAGTGELFF. CDR3 nucleotide sequence: TGCGCCAGCAGGCTAGCGGGAGGTTCCGCCGGCACCGGGGAGCTGTTTTTT.

The V call is TRBV18, the J call TRBJ2-1; TRBD2 matches at 7 bases. CDR1 and CDR2 from the germline V gene are KGHSH and LQKENI. This CDR3 has 17 residues. The V and J ends lost 4 bases and 8 bases, in that order; junction bases with no gene match: 17. CDR3 in amino acids: CASSLTPGLKVGDEQFF. The CDR3 nucleotides read TGTGCCAGCTCACTAACCCCGGGACTAAAGGTTGGCGATGAGCAGTTCTTC.

CDR3 sequence (DNA): TGTGCCAGCAGCTTAGTGCGGGGACAGGGAACAGATACGCAGTATTTT. Translated, it gives CASSLVRGQGTDTQYF. This chain joins TRBV7-6 and TRBJ2-3, with 9 bases fitting TRBD1. The CDR3 covers 16 residues. Looked up from germline, CDR1 is SGHVS and CDR2 is FNYEAQ. V trimming: 1 base; J trimming: 3 bases; junction bases outside the gene matches: 5.

J is TRBJ2-5 and V is TRBV28, with D possibly TRBD2 on 5 matching bases. V was clipped by 1 base and J by 4 bases, with 13 bases between them. The CDR3 spans 15 residues. The germline gives CDR1 MDHEN, CDR2 SYDVKM. The DNA for the CDR3 is TGTGCCAGCAGTTTATTGAGCGGTGGCGGAGAGACCCAGTACTTC. Residues: CASSLLSGGGETQYF.

In its sample, this clone was seen once. The chain employs TRBV4-1 and TRBJ2-2; TRBD1 matches 7 bases. There are 15 residues in the CDR3. V was pared by 1 base and J by 5 bases, with 4 bases of the junction left unmatched. The germline CDR1 and CDR2 sequences are MGHRA and YSYEKL. The CDR3: CASSQVGGATGELFF. The CDR3 nucleotides read TGCGCCAGCAGCCAAGTAGGGGGCGCAACCGGGGAGCTGTTTTTT.

V is TRBV29-1 and J is TRBJ2-1; D remains unclear. CDR1 and CDR2 (germline): SQVTM, ANQGSEA. The CDR3 sequence is 13 residues long. Trimming stripped 6 bases from V and 3 bases from J, with 12 bases between. The CDR3 loop reads CSVKEGGYNEQFF. In DNA, the CDR3 is TGCAGCGTCAAGGAAGGCGGCTACAATGAGCAGTTCTTC.

The chain combines TRBV7-6 with TRBJ2-3; a possible D gene is TRBD2 (5 bases). V was cut by 5 bases and J by 4 bases, with 19 bases left in between. Germline V gives CDR1 SGHVS, CDR2 FNYEAQ. This CDR3 has 16 amino acids. This CDR3 reads CASSLTQAWESDTQYF. The CDR3 nucleotides read TGTGCCAGCAGCCTAACTCAGGCGTGGGAGTCAGATACGCAGTATTTT.

This sequence joins TRBV7-8 and TRBJ2-7; the match to TRBD1 covers 11 bases. The CDR3 has 16 amino acids. The junction had 8 bases not matched to a gene; V was cut back by 5 bases and J by 2 bases. Germline values: CDR1 SGHVS, CDR2 FQNEAQ. The CDR3 here is CASSLGQGAKTYEQYF. The CDR3 DNA reads TGTGCCAGCAGCCTAGGACAGGGGGCAAAAACCTACGAGCAGTACTTC. Filled out from reference TRBV7-8 and TRBJ2-7, the complete variable domain reads GAGVSQSPRYKVAKRGQDVALRCDPISGHVSLFWYQQALGQGPEFLTYFQNEAQLDKSGLPSDRFFAERPEGSVSTLKIQRTQQEDSAVYLCASSLGQGAKTYEQYFGPGTRLTVT.

J is TRBJ2-3 and V is TRBV4-1; 9 bases fit TRBD2. V shed 1 base, J shed 3 bases, and the junction held 5 bases outside the gene matches. Germline values: CDR1 MGHRA, CDR2 YSYEKL. The CDR3 has 16 residues. CDR3 in amino acids: CASSQAGLARTDTQYF. The CDR3 DNA reads as TGCGCCAGCAGCCAAGCAGGACTAGCGAGGACAGATACGCAGTATTTT.

This chain joins TRBV27 and TRBJ1-2; 8 nucleotides align to TRBD1. Germline loops: CDR1 MNHEY, CDR2 SMNVEV (reference sequence). CDR3 length: 13 residues. V trimming: 4 bases; J trimming: 5 bases; junction bases outside the gene matches: 3. This CDR3 is CASSSTGGYGYTF. DNA for the CDR3: TGTGCCAGCAGTTCTACAGGGGGGTATGGCTACACCTTC.

The chain couples TRBV10-2 to TRBJ2-1; D is unresolved. Germline assignment: CDR1 WSHSY and CDR2 SAAADI. Trimming cost V 4 bases and J 5 bases, with 18 bases left between them. CDR3 length: 16 amino acids. CDR3 coding DNA: TGCGCCAGCAGTGCTTACGTGACTCAACCTCACAATGAGCAGTTCTTC. Amino acids: CASSAYVTQPHNEQFF.

V usage is TRBV27 and J usage is TRBJ2-3; D gene ambiguous. CDR1 is MNHEY and CDR2 is SMNVEV in the germline V gene (reference sequence). V lost 8 bases to trimming and J lost 2 bases, with 11 bases between them. The CDR3 consists of 13 residues. In DNA form, the CDR3 reads TGTGCCAGCCGTTACTTCAACACAGATACGCAGTATTTT. Its translation is CASRYFNTDTQYF.

The chain is built from TRBV28 and TRBJ2-4; D is possibly TRBD2 (6 bases). The V gene lost 2 bases and the J gene lost 1 base, with 9 bases spanning the gap. CDR3 size: 15 residues. Germline-derived CDR1 and CDR2 are MDHEN and SYDVKM. This CDR3 is CASSLIGGAKNIQYF. The CDR3 nucleotides read TGTGCCAGCAGTTTAATTGGAGGGGCCAAAAACATTCAGTACTTC.

The chain uses TRBV30 and TRBJ1-6, with TRBD1 identical over 9 bases. J gave up 7 bases and V 0 bases, and 4 bases lay outside the gene matches. The CDR3 consists of 15 residues. Germline V gene lookup returns CDR1 GTSNPN and CDR2 SVGIG (reference sequence). The CDR3 sequence: CAWSVLQGANSPLHF. The CDR3 nucleotides are TGTGCCTGGAGTGTACTACAGGGGGCAAATTCACCCCTCCACTTT.

The chain employs TRBV11-3 and TRBJ1-2; TRBD1 matches 9 bases. This CDR3 spans 14 amino acids. Trimming took 3 bases from V and 5 from J; bases not matched to a gene: 4. Germline CDR1 SGHNT, CDR2 YENEEA. The CDR3 DNA is TGTGCCAGCAGCTTCGGGACAGGGCGGTATGGCTACACCTTC. Its translation: CASSFGTGRYGYTF.

The chain joins TRBV7-6 to TRBJ1-3; 9 bases agree with TRBD1. The V segment lost 5 bases and the J segment 2 bases; nucleotides outside the gene matches: 7. CDR3 length equals 16 residues. CDR1 and CDR2 (germline): SGHVS, FNYEAQ. CDR3 DNA: TGTGCCAGCAGCCTAGGACAGGGGTTAACTGGAAACACCATATATTTT. It specifies CASSLGQGLTGNTIYF. The full variable domain, in which reference TRBV7-6 and TRBJ1-3 provide the parts outside the CDR3, is GAGVSQSPRYKVTKRGQDVALRCDPISGHVSLYWYRQALGQGPEFLTYFNYEAQQDKSGLPNDRFSAERPEGSISTLTIQRTEQRDSAMYRCASSLGQGLTGNTIYFGEGSWLTVV.